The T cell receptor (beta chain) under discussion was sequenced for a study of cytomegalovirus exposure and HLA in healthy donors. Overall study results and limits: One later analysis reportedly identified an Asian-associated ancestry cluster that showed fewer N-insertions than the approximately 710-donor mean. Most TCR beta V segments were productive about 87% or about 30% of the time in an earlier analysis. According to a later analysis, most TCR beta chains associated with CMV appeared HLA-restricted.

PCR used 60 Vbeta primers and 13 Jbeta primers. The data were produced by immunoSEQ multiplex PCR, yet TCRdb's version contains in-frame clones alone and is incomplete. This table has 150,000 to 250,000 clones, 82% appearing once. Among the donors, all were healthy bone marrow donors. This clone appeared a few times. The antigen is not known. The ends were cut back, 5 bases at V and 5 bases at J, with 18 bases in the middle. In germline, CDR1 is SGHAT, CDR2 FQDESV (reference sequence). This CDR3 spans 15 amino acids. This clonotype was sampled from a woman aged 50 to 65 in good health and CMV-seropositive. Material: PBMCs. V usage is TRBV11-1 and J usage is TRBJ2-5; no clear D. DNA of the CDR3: TGTGCCAGCAGCGTCCACCTAGGCCCAGAGGAGACCCAGTACTTC. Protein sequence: CASSVHLGPEETQYF.